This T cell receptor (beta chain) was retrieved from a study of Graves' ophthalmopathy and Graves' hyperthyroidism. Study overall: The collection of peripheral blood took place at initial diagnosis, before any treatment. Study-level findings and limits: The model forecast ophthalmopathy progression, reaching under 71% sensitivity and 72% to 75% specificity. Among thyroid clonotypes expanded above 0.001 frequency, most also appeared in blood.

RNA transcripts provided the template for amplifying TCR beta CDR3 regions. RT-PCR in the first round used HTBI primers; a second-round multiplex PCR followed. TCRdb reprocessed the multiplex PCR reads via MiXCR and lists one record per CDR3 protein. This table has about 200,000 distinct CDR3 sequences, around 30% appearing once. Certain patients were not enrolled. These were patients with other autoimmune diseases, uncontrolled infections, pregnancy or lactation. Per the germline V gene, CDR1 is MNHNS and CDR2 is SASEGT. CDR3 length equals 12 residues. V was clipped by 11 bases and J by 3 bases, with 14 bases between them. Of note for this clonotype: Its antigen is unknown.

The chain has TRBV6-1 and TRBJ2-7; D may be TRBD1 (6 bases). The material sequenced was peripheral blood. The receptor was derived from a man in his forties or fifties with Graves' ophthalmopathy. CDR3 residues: CAVTGTFYEQYF. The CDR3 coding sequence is TGTGCCGTGACCGGGACATTCTACGAGCAGTACTTC.